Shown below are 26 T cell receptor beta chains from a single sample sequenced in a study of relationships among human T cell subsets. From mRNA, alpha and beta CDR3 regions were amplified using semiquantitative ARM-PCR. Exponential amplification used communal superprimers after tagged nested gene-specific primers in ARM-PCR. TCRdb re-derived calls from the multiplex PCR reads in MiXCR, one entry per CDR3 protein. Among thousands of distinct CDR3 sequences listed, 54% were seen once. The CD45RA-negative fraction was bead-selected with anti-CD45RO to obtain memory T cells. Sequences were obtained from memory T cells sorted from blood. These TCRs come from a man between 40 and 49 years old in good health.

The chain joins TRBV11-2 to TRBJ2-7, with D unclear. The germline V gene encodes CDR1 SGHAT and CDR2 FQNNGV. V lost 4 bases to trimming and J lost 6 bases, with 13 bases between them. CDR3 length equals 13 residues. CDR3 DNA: TGTGCCAGCAGCTCAACACACTCCGCCGAGCAGTACTTC. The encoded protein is CASSSTHSAEQYF. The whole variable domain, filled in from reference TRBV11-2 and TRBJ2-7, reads EAGVAQSPRYKIIEKRQSVAFWCNPISGHATLYWYQQILGQGPKLLIQFQNNGVVDDSQLPKDRFSAERLKGVDSTLKIQPAKLEDSAVYLCASSSTHSAEQYFGPGTRLTVT.

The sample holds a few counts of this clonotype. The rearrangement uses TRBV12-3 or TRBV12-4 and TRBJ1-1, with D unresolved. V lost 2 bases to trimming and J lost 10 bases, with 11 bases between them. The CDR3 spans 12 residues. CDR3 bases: TGTGCCAGCAGTTTAATTGGGCTAGGAGCTTTCTTT. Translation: CASSLIGLGAFF.

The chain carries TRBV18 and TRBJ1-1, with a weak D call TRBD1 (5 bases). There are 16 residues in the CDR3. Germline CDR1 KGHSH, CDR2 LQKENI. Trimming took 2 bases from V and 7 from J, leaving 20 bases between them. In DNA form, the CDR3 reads TGTGCCAGCTCACCAACAGAAGGGACGCCTTGGAGTGAAGCTTTCTTT. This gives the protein CASSPTEGTPWSEAFF. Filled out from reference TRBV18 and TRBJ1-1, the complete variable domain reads NAGVMQNPRHLVRRRGQEARLRCSPMKGHSHVYWYRQLPEEGLKFMVYLQKENIIDESGMPKERFSAEFPKEGPSILRIQQVVRGDSAAYFCASSPTEGTPWSEAFFGQGTRLTVV.

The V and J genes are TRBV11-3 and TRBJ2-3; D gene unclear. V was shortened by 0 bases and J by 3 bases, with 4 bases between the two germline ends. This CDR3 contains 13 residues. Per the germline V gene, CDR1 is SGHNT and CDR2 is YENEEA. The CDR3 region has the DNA TGTGCCAGCAGCTTAGATGGGACAGATACGCAGTATTTT. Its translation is CASSLDGTDTQYF.

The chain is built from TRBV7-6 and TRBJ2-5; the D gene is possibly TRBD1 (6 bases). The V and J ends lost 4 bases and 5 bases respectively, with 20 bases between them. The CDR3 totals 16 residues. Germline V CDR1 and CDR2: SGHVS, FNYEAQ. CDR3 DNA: TGTGCCAGCAGCTCGTTTACCGGAGCCCAGGGGGAGACCCAGTACTTC. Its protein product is CASSSFTGAQGETQYF.

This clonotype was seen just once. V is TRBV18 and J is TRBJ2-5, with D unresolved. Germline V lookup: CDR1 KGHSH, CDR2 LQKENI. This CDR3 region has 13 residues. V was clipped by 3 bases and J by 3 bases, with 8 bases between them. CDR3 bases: TGTGCCAGCTCACCCCACCCAAAAGAGACCCAGTACTTC. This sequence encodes CASSPHPKETQYF.

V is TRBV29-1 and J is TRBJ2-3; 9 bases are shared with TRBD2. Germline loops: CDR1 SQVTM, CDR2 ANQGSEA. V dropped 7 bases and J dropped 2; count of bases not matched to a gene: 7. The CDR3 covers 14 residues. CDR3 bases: TGCAGCGGACACCTAGCGGGGATCACAGATACGCAGTATTTT. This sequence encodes CSGHLAGITDTQYF.

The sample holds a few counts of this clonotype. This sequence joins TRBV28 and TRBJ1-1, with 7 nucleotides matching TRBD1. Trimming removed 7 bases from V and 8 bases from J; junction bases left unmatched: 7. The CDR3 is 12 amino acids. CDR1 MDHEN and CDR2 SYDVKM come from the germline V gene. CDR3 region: CASTRQGGEAFF. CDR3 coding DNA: TGTGCCAGCACCCGACAGGGTGGCGAAGCTTTCTTT.

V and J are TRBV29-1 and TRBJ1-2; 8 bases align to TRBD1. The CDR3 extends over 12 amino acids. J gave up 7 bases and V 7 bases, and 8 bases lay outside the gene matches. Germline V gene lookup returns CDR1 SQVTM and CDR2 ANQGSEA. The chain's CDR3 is CSAGGRGPGYTF. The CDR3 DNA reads TGCAGCGCCGGGGGCAGGGGGCCTGGCTACACCTTC. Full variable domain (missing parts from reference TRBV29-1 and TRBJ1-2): SAVISQKPSRDICQRGTSLTIQCQVDSQVTMMFWYRQQPGQSLTLIATANQGSEATYESGFVIDKFPISRPNLTFSTLTVSNMSPEDSSIYLCSAGGRGPGYTFGSGTRLTVV.

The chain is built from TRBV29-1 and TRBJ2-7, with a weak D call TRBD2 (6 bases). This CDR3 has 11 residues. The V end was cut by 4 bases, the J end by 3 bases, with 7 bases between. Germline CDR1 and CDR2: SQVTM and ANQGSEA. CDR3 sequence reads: CSVGGNYEQYF. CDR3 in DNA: TGCAGCGTTGGCGGGAACTACGAGCAGTACTTC.

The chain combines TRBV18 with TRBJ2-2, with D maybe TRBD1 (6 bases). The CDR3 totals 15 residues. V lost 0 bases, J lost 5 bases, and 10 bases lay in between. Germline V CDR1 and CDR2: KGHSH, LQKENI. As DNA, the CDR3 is TGTGCCAGCTCACCACCGTCCGGGACAACCGGGGAGCTGTTTTTT. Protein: CASSPPSGTTGELFF.

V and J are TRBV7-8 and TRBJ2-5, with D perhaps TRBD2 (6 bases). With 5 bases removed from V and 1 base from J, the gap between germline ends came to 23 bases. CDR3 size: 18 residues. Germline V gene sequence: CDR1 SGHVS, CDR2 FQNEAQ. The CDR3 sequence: CASSPEGLPRLSQETQYF. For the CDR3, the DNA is TGTGCCAGCAGCCCTGAGGGACTGCCCCGGCTCTCCCAAGAGACCCAGTACTTC.

The CDR3 nucleotides read TGTGCCAGCAGTTTAGTTGGGACAGGGCATAGTCCGCACACTGAAGCTTTCTTT. This codes for CASSLVGTGHSPHTEAFF. The gene calls are TRBV27 and TRBJ1-1; 9 bases line up with TRBD1. Germline V gene lookup returns CDR1 MNHEY and CDR2 SMNVEV (reference sequence). This CDR3 has 18 amino acids. V shed 2 bases and J 3 bases; nucleotides not matched to a gene: 13.

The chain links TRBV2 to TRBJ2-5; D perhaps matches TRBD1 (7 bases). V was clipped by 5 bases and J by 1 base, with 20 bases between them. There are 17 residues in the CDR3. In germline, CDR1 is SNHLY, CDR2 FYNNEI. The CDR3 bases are TGTGCCAGCAGTCCCAGGGGCAGGGGGGCTCCCCAAGAGACCCAGTACTTC. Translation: CASSPRGRGAPQETQYF. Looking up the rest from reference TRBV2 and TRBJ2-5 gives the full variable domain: EPEVTQTPSHQVTQMGQEVILRCVPISNHLYFYWYRQILGQKVEFLVSFYNNEISEKSEIFDDQFSVERPDGSNFTLKIRSTKLEDSAMYFCASSPRGRGAPQETQYFGPGTRLLVL.

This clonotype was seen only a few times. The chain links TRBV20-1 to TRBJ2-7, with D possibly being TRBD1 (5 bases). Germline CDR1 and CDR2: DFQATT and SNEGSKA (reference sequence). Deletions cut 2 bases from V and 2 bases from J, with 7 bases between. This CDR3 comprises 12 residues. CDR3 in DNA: TGCAGTGCTAGAACAGGCCCCTACGAGCAGTACTTC. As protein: CSARTGPYEQYF.

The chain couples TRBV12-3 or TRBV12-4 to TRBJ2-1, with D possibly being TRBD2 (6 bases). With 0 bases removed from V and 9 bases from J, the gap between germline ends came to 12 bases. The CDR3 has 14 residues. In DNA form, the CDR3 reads TGTGCCAGCAGTTTAGCGGGATGGGGGGTTGAGCAGTTCTTC. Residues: CASSLAGWGVEQFF.

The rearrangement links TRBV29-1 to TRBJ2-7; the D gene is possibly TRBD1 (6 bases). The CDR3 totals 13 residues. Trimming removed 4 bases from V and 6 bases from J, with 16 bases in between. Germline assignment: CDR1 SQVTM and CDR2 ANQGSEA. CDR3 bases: TGCAGCGTTGGGGTACAGGGAAATGGCGAGCAGTACTTC. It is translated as CSVGVQGNGEQYF.

The CDR3 spells CASTPPAYNEQFF. In DNA, the CDR3 is TGCGCCAGCACACCCCCTGCCTACAATGAGCAGTTCTTC. This chain uses TRBV10-2 with TRBJ2-1; D is unresolved. The CDR3 length is 13 residues. Per the germline V gene, CDR1 is WSHSY and CDR2 is SAAADI. Trimming left V 7 bases short and J 2 bases short, with 9 bases between.

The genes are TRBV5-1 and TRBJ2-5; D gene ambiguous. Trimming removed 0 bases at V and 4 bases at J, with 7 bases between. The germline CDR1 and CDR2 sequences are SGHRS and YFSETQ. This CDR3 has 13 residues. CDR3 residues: CASSLDGRETQYF. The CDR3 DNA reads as TGCGCCAGCAGCTTGGATGGGCGAGAGACCCAGTACTTC.

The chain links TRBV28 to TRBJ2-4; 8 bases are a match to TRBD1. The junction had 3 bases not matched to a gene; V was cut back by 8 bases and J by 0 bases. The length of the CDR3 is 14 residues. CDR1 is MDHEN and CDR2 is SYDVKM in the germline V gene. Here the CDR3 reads CASGTGGAKNIQYF. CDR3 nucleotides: TGTGCCAGCGGCACAGGGGGAGCCAAAAACATTCAGTACTTC.

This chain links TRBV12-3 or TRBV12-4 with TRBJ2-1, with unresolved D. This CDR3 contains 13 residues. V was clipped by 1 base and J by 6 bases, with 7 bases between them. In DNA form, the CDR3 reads TGTGCCAGCAGTTTAGGCGTCCCCAATGAGCAGTTCTTC. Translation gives CASSLGVPNEQFF.

CDR3 DNA sequence: TGTGCCAGCATGGCTTCCCTAGCGGTCACAGATACGCAGTATTTT. Translated, it gives CASMASLAVTDTQYF. The chain recombines TRBV6-5 with TRBJ2-3; 7 nucleotides line up with TRBD2. Germline values: CDR1 MNHEY, CDR2 SVGAGI. This CDR3 comprises 15 residues. V lost 7 bases, J lost 2 bases, and 9 bases stayed unmatched.

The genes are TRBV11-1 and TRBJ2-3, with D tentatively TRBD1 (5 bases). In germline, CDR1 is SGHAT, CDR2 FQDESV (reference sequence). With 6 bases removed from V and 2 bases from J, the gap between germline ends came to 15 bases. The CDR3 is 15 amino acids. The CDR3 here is CASSLDTYDTDTQYF. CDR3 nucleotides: TGTGCCAGCAGTTTGGACACCTATGACACAGATACGCAGTATTTT.

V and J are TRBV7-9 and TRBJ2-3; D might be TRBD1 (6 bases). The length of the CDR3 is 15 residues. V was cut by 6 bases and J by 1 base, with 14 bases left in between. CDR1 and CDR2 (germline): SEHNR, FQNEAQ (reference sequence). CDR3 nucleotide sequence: TGTGCCAGCAGTCCGCCGGGACACCGCACAGATACGCAGTATTTT. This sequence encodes CASSPPGHRTDTQYF.

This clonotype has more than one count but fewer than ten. The CDR3 sequence is CASSRGQGNNEQFF. The DNA for the CDR3 is TGTGCCAGCAGCCGCGGACAGGGTAACAATGAGCAGTTCTTC. The rearrangement links TRBV4-2 to TRBJ2-1; 8 bases agree with TRBD1. The J segment lost 5 bases and the V segment lost 4 bases, leaving 4 bases of the junction unmatched. CDR3 length equals 14 residues. Per the germline V gene, CDR1 is LGHNA and CDR2 is YNFKEQ.

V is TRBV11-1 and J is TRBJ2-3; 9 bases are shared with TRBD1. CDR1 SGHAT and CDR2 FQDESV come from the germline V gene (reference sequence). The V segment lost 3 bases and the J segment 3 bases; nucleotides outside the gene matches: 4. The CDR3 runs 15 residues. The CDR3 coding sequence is TGTGCCAGCAGCTTGCCGGGACAGGGAACAGATACGCAGTATTTT. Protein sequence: CASSLPGQGTDTQYF.